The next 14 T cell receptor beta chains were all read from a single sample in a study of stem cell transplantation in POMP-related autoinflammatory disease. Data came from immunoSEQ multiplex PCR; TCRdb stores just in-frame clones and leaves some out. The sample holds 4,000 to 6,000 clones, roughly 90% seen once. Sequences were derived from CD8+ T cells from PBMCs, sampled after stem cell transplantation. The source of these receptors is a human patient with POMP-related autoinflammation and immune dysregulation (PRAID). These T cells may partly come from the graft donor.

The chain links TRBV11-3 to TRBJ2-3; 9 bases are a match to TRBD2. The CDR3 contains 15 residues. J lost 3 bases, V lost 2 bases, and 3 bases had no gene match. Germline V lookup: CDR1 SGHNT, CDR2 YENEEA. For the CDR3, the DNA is TGTGCCAGCAGCTTATTGGGACTAGCAACAGATACGCAGTATTTT. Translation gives CASSLLGLATDTQYF.

The DNA for the CDR3 is TGCGCCAGCAGCCAAGGGACTAGCGGGAACTACGAGCAGTACTTC. Amino acids: CASSQGTSGNYEQYF. The V and J genes are TRBV4-3 and TRBJ2-7; 12 positions match TRBD2. This CDR3 is built from 15 residues. The V and J ends lost 1 base and 3 bases, in that order; junction bases with no gene match: 1. Looked up from germline, CDR1 is LGHNA and CDR2 is YSLEER.

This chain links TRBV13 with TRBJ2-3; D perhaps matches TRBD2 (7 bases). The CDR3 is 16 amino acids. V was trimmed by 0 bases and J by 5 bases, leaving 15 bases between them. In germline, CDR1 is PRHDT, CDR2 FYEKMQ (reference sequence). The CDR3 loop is CASSLGLRGREDTQYF. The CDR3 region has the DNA TGTGCCAGCAGCTTAGGCCTAAGGGGGAGGGAAGATACGCAGTATTTT. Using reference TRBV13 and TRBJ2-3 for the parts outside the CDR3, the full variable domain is AAGVIQSPRHLIKEKRETATLKCYPIPRHDTVYWYQQGPGQDPQFLISFYEKMQSDKGSIPDRFSAQQFSDYHSELNMSSLELGDSALYFCASSLGLRGREDTQYFGPGTRLTVL.

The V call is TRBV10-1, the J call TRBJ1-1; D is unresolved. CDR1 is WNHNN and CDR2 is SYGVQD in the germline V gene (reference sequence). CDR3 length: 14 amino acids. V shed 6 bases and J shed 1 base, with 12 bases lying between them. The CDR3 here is CASSVGRKNTEAFF. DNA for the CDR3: TGCGCCAGCAGCGTCGGACGGAAGAACACTGAAGCTTTCTTT.

The CDR3 reads CASSLGTGANYGYTF. The CDR3 DNA follows: TGTGCCAGCAGCTTAGGGACAGGGGCTAACTATGGCTACACCTTC. This chain links TRBV7-9 with TRBJ1-2; 9 bases are a match to TRBD1. Trimming took 1 base from V and 0 from J; bases not matched to a gene: 0. Germline CDR1 and CDR2: SEHNR and FQNEAQ (reference sequence). The CDR3 has 15 amino acids.

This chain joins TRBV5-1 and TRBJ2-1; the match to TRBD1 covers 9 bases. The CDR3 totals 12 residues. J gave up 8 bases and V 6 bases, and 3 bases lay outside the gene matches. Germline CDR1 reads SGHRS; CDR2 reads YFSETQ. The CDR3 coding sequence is TGCGCCAGCACGGGACAGGGCTATGAGCAGTTCTTC. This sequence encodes CASTGQGYEQFF.

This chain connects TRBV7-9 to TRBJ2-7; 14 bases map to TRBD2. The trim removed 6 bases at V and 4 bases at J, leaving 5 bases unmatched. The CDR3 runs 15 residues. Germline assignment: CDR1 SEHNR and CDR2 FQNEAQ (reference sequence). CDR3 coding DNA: TGTGCCAGCAGAACCGGGACTAGCGGGAGTTACGAGCAGTACTTC. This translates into CASRTGTSGSYEQYF.

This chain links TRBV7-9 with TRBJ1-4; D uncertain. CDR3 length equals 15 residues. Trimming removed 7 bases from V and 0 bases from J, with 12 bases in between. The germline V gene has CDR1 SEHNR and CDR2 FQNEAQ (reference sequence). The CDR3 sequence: CASKGSVATNEKLFF. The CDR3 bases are TGTGCCAGCAAGGGCTCGGTTGCAACTAATGAAAAACTGTTTTTT.

The CDR3 region is CASSQGTSGSNEQFF. CDR3 nucleotide sequence: TGTGCCAGCTCACAGGGGACTAGCGGGAGTAATGAGCAGTTCTTC. This sequence joins TRBV27 and TRBJ2-1, with 14 bases identical to TRBD2. V lost 8 bases, J lost 7 bases, and 7 bases stayed unmatched. The V gene's germline CDR1 is MNHEY and CDR2 SMNVEV (reference sequence). CDR3 size: 15 residues.

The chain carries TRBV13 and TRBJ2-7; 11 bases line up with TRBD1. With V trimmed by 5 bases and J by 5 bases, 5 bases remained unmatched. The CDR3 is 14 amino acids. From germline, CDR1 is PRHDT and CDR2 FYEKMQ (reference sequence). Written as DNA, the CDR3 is TGTGCCAGCAGCCGTGTGGGACAGGGGGACGAGCAGTACTTC. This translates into CASSRVGQGDEQYF. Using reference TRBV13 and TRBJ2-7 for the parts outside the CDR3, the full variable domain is AAGVIQSPRHLIKEKRETATLKCYPIPRHDTVYWYQQGPGQDPQFLISFYEKMQSDKGSIPDRFSAQQFSDYHSELNMSSLELGDSALYFCASSRVGQGDEQYFGPGTRLTVT.

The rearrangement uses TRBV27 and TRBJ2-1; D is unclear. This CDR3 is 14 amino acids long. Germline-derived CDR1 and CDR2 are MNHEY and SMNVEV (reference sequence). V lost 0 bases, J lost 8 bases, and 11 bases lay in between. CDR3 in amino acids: CASSLSTVTHEQFF. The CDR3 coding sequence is TGTGCCAGCAGTTTATCCACAGTTACGCATGAGCAGTTCTTC.

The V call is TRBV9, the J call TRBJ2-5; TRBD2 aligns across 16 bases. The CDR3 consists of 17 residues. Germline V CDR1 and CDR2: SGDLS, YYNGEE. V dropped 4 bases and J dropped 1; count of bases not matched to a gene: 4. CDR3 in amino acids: CASSTGTSGRVQETQYF. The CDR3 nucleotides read TGTGCCAGCAGCACGGGGACTAGCGGGAGGGTCCAAGAGACCCAGTACTTC.

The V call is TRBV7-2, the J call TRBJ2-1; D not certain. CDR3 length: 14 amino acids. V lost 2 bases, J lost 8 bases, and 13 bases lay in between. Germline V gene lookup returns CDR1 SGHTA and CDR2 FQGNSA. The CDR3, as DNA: TGTGCCAGCAGCTTAATTTCTAGTTTGGATGAGCAGTTCTTC. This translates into CASSLISSLDEQFF. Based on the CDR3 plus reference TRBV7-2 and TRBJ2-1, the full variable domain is GAGVSQSPSNKVTEKGKDVELRCDPISGHTALYWYRQSLGQGLEFLIYFQGNSAPDKSGLPSDRFSAERTGGSVSTLTIQRTQQEDSAVYLCASSLISSLDEQFFGPGTRLTVL.

CDR3 nucleotides: TGTGCCACCAAGCAGGGCCCGGGACTAGGCAATGAGCAGTTCTTC. It encodes CATKQGPGLGNEQFF. V usage is TRBV24-1 and J usage is TRBJ2-1, with 8 bases matching TRBD2. Germline V gene sequence: CDR1 KGHDR, CDR2 SFDVKD. The J segment lost 6 bases and the V segment lost 8 bases, leaving 11 bases of the junction unmatched. The CDR3 spans 15 residues.